A selection of T cell receptor beta chains follows, all from one sample in a study of metastatic and nonmetastatic thyroid tumors. MiXCR reprocessed the PCR reads for TCRdb. The table lists 45,000 to 65,000 clones, 20% of them singletons. The material sequenced was blood. The receptors here all came from a female donor with papillary thyroid cancer or a benign thyroid nodule (not recorded which). Some clones in this sample may be carry-over from other donors' samples. Each CDR3 is given with its conserved first and last residue. The D gene is left open where the match is weak. Not all rows give a size; the values are once, few, many and, for expanded clones, a class.

clone size: many
J gene: TRBJ2-7
D gene: .
V gene: TRBV19
CDR3 DNA: TGTGCCAGTAGTATGGGCAGGGCAAGTCGCGAGCAGTACTTC
CDR3 protein: CASSMGRASREQYF

clone size: large
J gene: TRBJ2-7
D gene: .
V gene: TRBV27
CDR3 DNA: TGTGCCAGCAGTCCAAGCGATCCCTCCAACGAGCAGTACTTC
CDR3 protein: CASSPSDPSNEQYF

clone size: .
J gene: TRBJ2-3
D gene: .
V gene: TRBV20-1
CDR3 DNA: TGCAGTGCTATAGTTCCTGCTAGCGGCACAGATACGCAGTATTTT
CDR3 protein: CSAIVPASGTDTQYF

clone size: many
J gene: TRBJ1-1
D gene: .
V gene: TRBV24-1
CDR3 DNA: TGTGCCACCAGTGATTCCCACACTGAAGCTTTCTTT
CDR3 protein: CATSDSHTEAFF

clone size: many
J gene: TRBJ1-5
D gene: .
V gene: TRBV19
CDR3 DNA: TGTGCCACCCGACACGGGAATCAGCCCCAGCATTTT
CDR3 protein: CATRHGNQPQHF

clone size: many
J gene: TRBJ1-6
D gene: TRBD1
V gene: TRBV7-3
CDR3 DNA: TGTGCCAGCAGCTTAAAGGGACAGGGGGCTTCACCCCTCCACTTT
CDR3 protein: CASSLKGQGASPLHF

clone size: once
J gene: TRBJ2-3
D gene: .
V gene: TRBV11-2
CDR3 DNA: TGTGCCAGCAGCTCAATCTCCGGTACACGTAGCACAGATACGCAGTATTTC
CDR3 protein: CASSSISGTRSTDTQYF

clone size: many
J gene: TRBJ1-1
D gene: TRBD1
V gene: TRBV28
CDR3 DNA: TGTGCCAGCAGTTTTATGGGAGGGGGCGGGAACACTGAAGCTTTCTTT
CDR3 protein: CASSFMGGGGNTEAFF

clone size: many
J gene: TRBJ2-2
D gene: TRBD2
V gene: TRBV15
CDR3 DNA: TGTGCCACCAGCACCTCGGGACTAGCGGAAAACACCGGGAAGCTGTTTTTT
CDR3 protein: CATSTSGLAENTGKLFF

clone size: .
J gene: TRBJ2-3
D gene: TRBD2
V gene: TRBV28
CDR3 DNA: TGTGTTAGCGGAGCTAGCGGCAGGGCAGGCACAGATACGCAGTATTTT
CDR3 protein: CVSGASGRAGTDTQYF

clone size: .
J gene: TRBJ2-5
D gene: TRBD1
V gene: TRBV6-4
CDR3 DNA: TGTGCCAGCAGTGACTCGAGGACAGGGGGCGCAGAGACACAGTACTTC
CDR3 protein: CASSDSRTGGAETQYF

clone size: many
J gene: TRBJ2-1
D gene: .
V gene: TRBV12-5
CDR3 DNA: TGTGCTAGTGGTTTCGGCACTCCCAATGAGCAGTTCTTC
CDR3 protein: CASGFGTPNEQFF

clone size: many
J gene: TRBJ2-5
D gene: TRBD2
V gene: TRBV28
CDR3 DNA: TGTGCCAGCAGGGCTAGCGGGCTACAAGAGACCCAGTACTTC
CDR3 protein: CASRASGLQETQYF

clone size: many
J gene: TRBJ2-7
D gene: .
V gene: TRBV3-1
CDR3 DNA: TGTGCCAGCAGCCAAGATGGTGGCCCCACGAGGGGCTACGAGCAGTACTTC
CDR3 protein: CASSQDGGPTRGYEQYF

clone size: .
J gene: TRBJ2-2
D gene: TRBD2
V gene: TRBV7-3
CDR3 DNA: TGTGCCAGCAGCCCAACGCGGGAGGGGCGCGGGGAGCTGTTTTTT
CDR3 protein: CASSPTREGRGELFF

clone size: .
J gene: TRBJ2-7
D gene: .
V gene: TRBV27
CDR3 DNA: TGTGCAAGCAGGTTTAGACAGGTATCCTACGAGCAGTACTTC
CDR3 protein: CASRFRQVSYEQYF

clone size: many
J gene: TRBJ2-1
D gene: TRBD2
V gene: TRBV11-2
CDR3 DNA: TGTGCCAGCAGCTTAGAGCCCCCGACTAGCGTCTACAATGAGCAGTTCTTC
CDR3 protein: CASSLEPPTSVYNEQFF

clone size: many
J gene: TRBJ1-1
D gene: .
V gene: TRBV24-1
CDR3 DNA: TGTGCCACCAGGTTTGGGGCGAACACTGAAGCTTTCTTT
CDR3 protein: CATRFGANTEAFF

clone size: many
J gene: TRBJ2-5
D gene: TRBD1
V gene: TRBV5-6
CDR3 DNA: TGTGCCAGCAGCCTGACAGGGCAGGCGGAGACCCAGTACTTC
CDR3 protein: CASSLTGQAETQYF

clone size: many
J gene: TRBJ2-7
D gene: TRBD2
V gene: TRBV20-1
CDR3 DNA: TGCAGTGCTATCCTAGCGGGACCCTCCTACGAGCAGTACTTC
CDR3 protein: CSAILAGPSYEQYF

clone size: many
J gene: TRBJ1-1
D gene: .
V gene: TRBV7-8
CDR3 DNA: TGTGCCAGCAGCTTAATGGGGTATGAAGCTTTCTTT
CDR3 protein: CASSLMGYEAFF

clone size: many
J gene: TRBJ1-2
D gene: .
V gene: TRBV5-8
CDR3 DNA: TGTGCCAGCAGCCGGGTGCGGGTCGACTATGGCTACACCTTC
CDR3 protein: CASSRVRVDYGYTF

clone size: .
J gene: TRBJ2-7
D gene: TRBD1
V gene: TRBV11-2
CDR3 DNA: TGTGCCAGCAGCTTCAGACAGGGGTCGTGGCCCTACGAGCAGTACTTC
CDR3 protein: CASSFRQGSWPYEQYF